These T cell receptor beta chains were read from a single sample in a study of cytomegalovirus exposure and HLA in healthy donors. The data were produced by immunoSEQ multiplex PCR, yet TCRdb's version contains in-frame clones alone and is incomplete. This sample's table reports more than 140,000 clones. The specimen sequenced was PBMCs. The source of these receptors is a woman aged 18-35 years in good health and CMV-seronegative. Each CDR3 is given with its conserved first and last residue. A D gene is named only where the DNA matches it firmly.

DNA	CDR3	V	J	D	length
TGTGCCAGCAGTGAAGGGGAGGGGACACCCGCCTACGAGCAGTACTTC	CASSEGEGTPAYEQYF	TRBV6-1	TRBJ2-7	.	16
TGTGCCAGCAGCGTAGCGTCGGGGGGTCGATGGACCGGGGAGCTGTTTTTT	CASSVASGGRWTGELFF	TRBV9	TRBJ2-2	TRBD2	17
TGTGCCAGCAGCCTACTAGCGGGAAGCGTCAATGAGCAGTTCTTC	CASSLLAGSVNEQFF	TRBV7-3	TRBJ2-1	TRBD2	15
TGTGCCAGCAGCCAGAATGCGGGGTTGGAGACCCAGTACTTC	CASSQNAGLETQYF	TRBV7-9	TRBJ2-5	.	14
TGTGCCAGTAGGACAGGGAGCTCTGGGGCCAACGTCCTGACTTTC	CASRTGSSGANVLTF	TRBV19	TRBJ2-6	TRBD1	15
TGTGCCAGCAGTGACTCCGGGACTAGCGGGAGAAATGAGCAGTTCTTC	CASSDSGTSGRNEQFF	TRBV6-4	TRBJ2-1	TRBD2	16
TGTGCCAGCAGCTCCCCCGGTAGGCGGGGGGCCTACAATGAGCAGTTCTTC	CASSSPGRRGAYNEQFF	TRBV28	TRBJ2-1	TRBD2	17
TGTGCCAGCACCCGAACCGGGACAGCCACTGAAGCTTTCTTT	CASTRTGTATEAFF	TRBV6-1	TRBJ1-1	TRBD1	14
TGTGCCAGCTTGGGGGGTGGCTACACCTTC	CASLGGGYTF	TRBV18	TRBJ1-2	.	10
TGTGCCAGCAAGGGTCAAGCGGGAGACTGGGAGCAGTTCTTC	CASKGQAGDWEQFF	TRBV6-6	TRBJ2-1	TRBD2	14
TGTGCCAGCAGCTTACGAGCTAGCCAAGTCACAGATACGCAGTATTTT	CASSLRASQVTDTQYF	TRBV7-2	TRBJ2-3	.	16
TGCGCCAGCAGCTTGGAACCTAGGGCGGGGGGCTACACCTTC	CASSLEPRAGGYTF	TRBV5-1	TRBJ1-2	.	14
TGTGCCAGTAGTATAGAGCTAGCGGGAGTGTCGGTAGATACGCAGTATTTT	CASSIELAGVSVDTQYF	TRBV19	TRBJ2-3	TRBD2	17